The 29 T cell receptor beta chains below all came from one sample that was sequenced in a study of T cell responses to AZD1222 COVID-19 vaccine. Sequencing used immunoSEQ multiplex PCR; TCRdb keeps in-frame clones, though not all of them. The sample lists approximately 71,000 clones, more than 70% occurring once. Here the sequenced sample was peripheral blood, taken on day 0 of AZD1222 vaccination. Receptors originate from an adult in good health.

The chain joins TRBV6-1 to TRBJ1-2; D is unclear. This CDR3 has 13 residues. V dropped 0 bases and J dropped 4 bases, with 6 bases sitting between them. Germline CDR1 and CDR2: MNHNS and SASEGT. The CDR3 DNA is TGTGCCAGCAGTGAAGCTGACGGCTATGGCTACACCTTC. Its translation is CASSEADGYGYTF.

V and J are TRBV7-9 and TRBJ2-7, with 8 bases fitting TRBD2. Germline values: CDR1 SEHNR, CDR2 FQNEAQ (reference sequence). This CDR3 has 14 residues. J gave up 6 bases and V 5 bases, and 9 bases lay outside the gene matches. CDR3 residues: CASSTAAGGAEQYF. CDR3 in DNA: TGTGCCAGCAGCACCGCCGCGGGGGGCGCCGAGCAGTACTTC.

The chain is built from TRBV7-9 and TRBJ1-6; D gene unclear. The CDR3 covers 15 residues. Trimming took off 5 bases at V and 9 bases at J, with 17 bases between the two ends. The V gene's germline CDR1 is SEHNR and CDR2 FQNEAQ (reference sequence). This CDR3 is CASSPLLGLSSPLHF. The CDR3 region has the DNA TGTGCCAGCAGCCCCCTTTTGGGCTTGAGTTCACCCCTCCACTTT.

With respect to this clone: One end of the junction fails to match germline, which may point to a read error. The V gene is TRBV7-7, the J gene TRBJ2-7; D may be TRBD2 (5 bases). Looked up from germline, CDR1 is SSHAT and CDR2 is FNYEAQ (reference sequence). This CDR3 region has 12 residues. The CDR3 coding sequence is TGTGCTAGCAGCTTAGACCGGGGCGAGCAGTACTTC. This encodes CASSLDRGEQYF. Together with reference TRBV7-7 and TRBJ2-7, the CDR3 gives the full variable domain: GAGVSQSPRYKVTKRGQDVTLRCDPISSHATLYWYQQALGQGPEFLTYFNYEAQPDKSGLPSDRFSAERPEGSISTLTIQRTEQRDSAMYRCASSLDRGEQYFGPGTRLTVT.

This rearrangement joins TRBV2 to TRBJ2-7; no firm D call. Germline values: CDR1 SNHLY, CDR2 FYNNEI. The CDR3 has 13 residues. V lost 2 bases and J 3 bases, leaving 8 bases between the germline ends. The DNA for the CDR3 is TGTGCCAGCAGTGAACGACGGCTCTACGAGCAGTACTTC. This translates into CASSERRLYEQYF.

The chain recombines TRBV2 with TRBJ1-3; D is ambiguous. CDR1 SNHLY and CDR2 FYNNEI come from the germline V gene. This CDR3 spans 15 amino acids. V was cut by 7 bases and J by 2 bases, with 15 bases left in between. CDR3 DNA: TGTGCCAGCAATGGAAAGGTTACTGCTGGAAACACCATATATTTT. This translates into CASNGKVTAGNTIYF. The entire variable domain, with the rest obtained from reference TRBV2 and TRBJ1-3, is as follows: EPEVTQTPSHQVTQMGQEVILRCVPISNHLYFYWYRQILGQKVEFLVSFYNNEISEKSEIFDDQFSVERPDGSNFTLKIRSTKLEDSAMYFCASNGKVTAGNTIYFGEGSWLTVV.

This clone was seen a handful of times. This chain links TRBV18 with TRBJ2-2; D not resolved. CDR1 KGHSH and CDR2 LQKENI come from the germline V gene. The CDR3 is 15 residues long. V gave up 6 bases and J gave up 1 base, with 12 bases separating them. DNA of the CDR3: TGTGCCAGCTCTAAAAACCAGGTGAACACCGGGGAGCTGTTTTTT. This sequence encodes CASSKNQVNTGELFF.

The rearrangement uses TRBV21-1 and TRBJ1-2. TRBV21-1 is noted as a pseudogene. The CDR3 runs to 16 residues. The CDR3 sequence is CASSKIGWGTGLGYTF. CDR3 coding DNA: TGTGCCAGCAGCAAAATAGGTTGGGGGACGGGTCTTGGCTACACCTTC.

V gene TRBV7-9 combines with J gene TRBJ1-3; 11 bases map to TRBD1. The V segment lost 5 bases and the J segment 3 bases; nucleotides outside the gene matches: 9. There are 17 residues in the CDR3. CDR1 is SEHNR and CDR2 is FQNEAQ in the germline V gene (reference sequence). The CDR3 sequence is CASSTSADRGHGNTIYF. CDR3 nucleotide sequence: TGTGCCAGCAGCACGAGCGCGGACAGGGGGCATGGAAACACCATATATTTT.

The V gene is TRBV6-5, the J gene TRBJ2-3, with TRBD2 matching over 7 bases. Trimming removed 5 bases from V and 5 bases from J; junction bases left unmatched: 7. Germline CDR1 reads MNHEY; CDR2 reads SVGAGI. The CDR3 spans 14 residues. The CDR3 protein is CASSQRGGGDTQYF. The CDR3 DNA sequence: TGTGCCAGCAGTCAGCGGGGAGGAGGAGATACGCAGTATTTT.

For the CDR3, the DNA is TGTGCCAGCAGCTTAGTCACTAGGGACGGGGAGCTGTTTTTT. Translating it yields CASSLVTRDGELFF. This sequence joins TRBV11-2 and TRBJ2-2, with a weak D call TRBD2 (5 bases). The CDR3 runs 14 residues. Trimming left V 1 base short and J 7 bases short, with 10 bases between. Germline assignment: CDR1 SGHAT and CDR2 FQNNGV.

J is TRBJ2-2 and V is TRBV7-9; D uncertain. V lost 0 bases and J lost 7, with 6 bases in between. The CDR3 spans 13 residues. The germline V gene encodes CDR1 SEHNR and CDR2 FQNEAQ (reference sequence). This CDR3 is CASSLAGGGELFF. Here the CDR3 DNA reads TGTGCCAGCAGCTTAGCAGGCGGCGGGGAGCTGTTTTTT.

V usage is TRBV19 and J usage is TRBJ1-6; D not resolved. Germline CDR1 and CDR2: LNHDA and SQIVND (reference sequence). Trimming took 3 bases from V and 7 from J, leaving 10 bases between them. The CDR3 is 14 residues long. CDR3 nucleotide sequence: TGTGCCAGTAGTATTATGTCAGTAAATTCACCCCTCCACTTT. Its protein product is CASSIMSVNSPLHF.

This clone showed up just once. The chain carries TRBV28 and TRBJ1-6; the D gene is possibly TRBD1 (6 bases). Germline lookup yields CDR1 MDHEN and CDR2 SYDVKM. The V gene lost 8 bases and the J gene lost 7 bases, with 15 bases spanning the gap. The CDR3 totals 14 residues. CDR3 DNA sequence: TGTGCCAGCTTCATAGGGGGACGGAATTCACCCCTCCACTTT. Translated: CASFIGGRNSPLHF.

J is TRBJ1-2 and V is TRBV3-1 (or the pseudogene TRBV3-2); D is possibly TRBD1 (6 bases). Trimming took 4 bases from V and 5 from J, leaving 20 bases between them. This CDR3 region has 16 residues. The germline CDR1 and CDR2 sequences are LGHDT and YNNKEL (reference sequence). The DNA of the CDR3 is TGTGCCAGCAGCCCATCCGGGACACGGGCTGGGTATGGCTACACCTTC. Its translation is CASSPSGTRAGYGYTF.

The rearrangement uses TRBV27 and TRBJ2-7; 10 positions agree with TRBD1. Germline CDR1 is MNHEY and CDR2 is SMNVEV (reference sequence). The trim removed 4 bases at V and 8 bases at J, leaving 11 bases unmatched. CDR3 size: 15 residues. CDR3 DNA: TGTGCCAGCAGTTCGGCGGAGGGGACAGGGGTTAAGCAGTACTTC. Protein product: CASSSAEGTGVKQYF.

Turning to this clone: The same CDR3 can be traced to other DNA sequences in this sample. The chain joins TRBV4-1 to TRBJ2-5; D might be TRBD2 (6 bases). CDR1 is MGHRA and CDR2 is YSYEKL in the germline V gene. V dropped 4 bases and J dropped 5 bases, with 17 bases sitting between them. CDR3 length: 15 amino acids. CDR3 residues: CASSPGLGRRETQYF. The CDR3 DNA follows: TGCGCCAGCAGCCCGGGACTGGGCCGGCGTGAGACCCAGTACTTC.

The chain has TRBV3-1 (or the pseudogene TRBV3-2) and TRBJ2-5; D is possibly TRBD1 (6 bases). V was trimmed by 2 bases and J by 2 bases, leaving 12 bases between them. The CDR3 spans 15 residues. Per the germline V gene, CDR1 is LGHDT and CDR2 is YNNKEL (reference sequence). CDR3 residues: CASSQFRTAQETQYF. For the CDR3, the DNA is TGTGCCAGCAGCCAATTTCGGACAGCTCAAGAGACCCAGTACTTC.

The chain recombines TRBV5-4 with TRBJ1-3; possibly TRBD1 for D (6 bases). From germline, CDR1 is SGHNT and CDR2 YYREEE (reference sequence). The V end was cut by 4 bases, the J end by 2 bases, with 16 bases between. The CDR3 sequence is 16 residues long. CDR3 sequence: CASSPGGGAPGNTIYF. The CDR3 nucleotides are TGTGCCAGCAGCCCAGGTGGGGGGGCTCCTGGAAACACCATATATTTT.

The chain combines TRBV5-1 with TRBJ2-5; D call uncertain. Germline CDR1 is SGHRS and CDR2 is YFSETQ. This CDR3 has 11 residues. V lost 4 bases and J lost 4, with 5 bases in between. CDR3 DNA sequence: TGCGCCAGCAGCGTGGCAGAGACCCAGTACTTC. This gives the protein CASSVAETQYF.

The DNA of the CDR3 is TGTGCCAGCAGAACGAATGTGGGGACGGATTCACCCCTCCACTTT. It encodes CASRTNVGTDSPLHF. The chain links TRBV6-5 to TRBJ1-6, with D possibly being TRBD1 (5 bases). Germline assignment: CDR1 MNHEY and CDR2 SVGAGI. Trimming removed 6 bases from V and 8 bases from J, with 17 bases in between. This CDR3 has 15 residues.

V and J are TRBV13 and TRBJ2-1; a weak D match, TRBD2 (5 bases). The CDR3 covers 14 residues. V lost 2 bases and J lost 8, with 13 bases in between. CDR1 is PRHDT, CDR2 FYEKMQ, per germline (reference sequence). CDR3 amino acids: CASSLMTWEHEQFF. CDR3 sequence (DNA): TGTGCCAGCAGCTTAATGACCTGGGAGCATGAGCAGTTCTTC.

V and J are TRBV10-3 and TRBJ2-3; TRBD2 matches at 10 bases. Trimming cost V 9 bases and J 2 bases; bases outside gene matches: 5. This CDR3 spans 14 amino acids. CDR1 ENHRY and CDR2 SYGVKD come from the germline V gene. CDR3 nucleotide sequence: TGTGCCATTAGGCTAGCGGGGGACACAGATACGCAGTATTTT. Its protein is CAIRLAGDTDTQYF.

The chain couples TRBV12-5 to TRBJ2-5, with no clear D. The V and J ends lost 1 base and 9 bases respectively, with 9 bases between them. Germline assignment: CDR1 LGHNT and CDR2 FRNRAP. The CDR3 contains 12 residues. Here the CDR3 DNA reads TGTGCTAGTGGTTTGGCCGGATTAGCCCAGTACTTC. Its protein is CASGLAGLAQYF.

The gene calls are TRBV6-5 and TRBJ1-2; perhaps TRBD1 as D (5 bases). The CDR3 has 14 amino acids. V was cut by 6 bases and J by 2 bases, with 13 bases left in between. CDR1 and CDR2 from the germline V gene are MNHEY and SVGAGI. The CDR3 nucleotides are TGTGCCAGCAGAGAGCTAAACAGGAACTATGGCTACACCTTC. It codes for CASRELNRNYGYTF.

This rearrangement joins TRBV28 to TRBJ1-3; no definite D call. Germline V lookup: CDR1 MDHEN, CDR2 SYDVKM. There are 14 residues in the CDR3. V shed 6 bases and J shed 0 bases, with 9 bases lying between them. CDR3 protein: CASSSGYSGNTIYF. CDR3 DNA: TGTGCCAGCAGCTCCGGGTACTCTGGAAACACCATATATTTT.

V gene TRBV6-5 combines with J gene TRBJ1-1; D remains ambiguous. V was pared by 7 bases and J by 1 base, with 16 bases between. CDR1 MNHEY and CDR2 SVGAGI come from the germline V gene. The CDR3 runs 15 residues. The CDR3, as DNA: TGTGCCAGCATCCCAGGAAGGGATGGGAACACTGAAGCTTTCTTT. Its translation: CASIPGRDGNTEAFF.

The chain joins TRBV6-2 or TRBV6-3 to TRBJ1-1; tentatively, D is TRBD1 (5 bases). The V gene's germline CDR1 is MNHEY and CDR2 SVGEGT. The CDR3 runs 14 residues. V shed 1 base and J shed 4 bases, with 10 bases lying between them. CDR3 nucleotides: TGTGCCAGCAGTTACTTGCAGGGATTCACTGAAGCTTTCTTT. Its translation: CASSYLQGFTEAFF.

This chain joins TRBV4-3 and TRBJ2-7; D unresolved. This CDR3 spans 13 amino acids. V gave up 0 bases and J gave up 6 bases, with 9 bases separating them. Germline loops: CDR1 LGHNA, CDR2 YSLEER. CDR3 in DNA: TGCGCCAGCAGCCAAGAACCGGGCGGCGAGCAGTACTTC. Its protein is CASSQEPGGEQYF.